The next 26 T cell receptor beta chains were all read from a single sample in a study of blood T cell repertoires in COVID-19 (dated by TCRdb to about 2020). Libraries came from the immunoSEQ multiplex PCR assay. TCRdb carries this immuneACCESS record with in-frame sequences only. Its versions omit some clonotypes, under half of them owing to an unresolved V gene in the studies checked, with the rest unexplained. The sample table contains some 46,000 clones; only one count was recorded for roughly four fifths of them. The biggest ten clones account for more than 20% of the sample. The sample consisted of peripheral blood. Receptors originate from a woman aged 60 to 75 with acute or convalescent COVID-19.

This chain links TRBV25-1 with TRBJ2-7; 9 bases agree with TRBD1. The CDR3 covers 14 residues. Per the germline V gene, CDR1 is MGHDK and CDR2 is SYGVNS. V lost 5 bases to trimming and J lost 8 bases; unmatched junction nucleotides: 10. The CDR3 region is CASSSRDRASQQYF. DNA of the CDR3: TGTGCCAGCAGTTCTCGGGACAGGGCCTCTCAGCAGTACTTC.

To note about this clone: This same CDR3 is encoded by further DNA sequences in the sample. The chain recombines TRBV30 with TRBJ1-1; D remains unclear. The germline CDR1 and CDR2 sequences are GTSNPN and SVGIG (reference sequence). The V gene lost 0 bases and the J gene lost 2 bases, with 7 bases spanning the gap. The CDR3 extends over 13 amino acids. The CDR3 sequence: CAWSVQSNTEAFF. As DNA, the CDR3 is TGTGCCTGGAGTGTACAGTCTAACACTGAAGCTTTCTTT.

The V call is TRBV6-5, the J call TRBJ1-1; maybe TRBD1 (5 bases). Trimming cost V 11 bases and J 3 bases, with 16 bases left between them. The CDR3 spans 13 residues. Per germline, CDR1 MNHEY and CDR2 SVGAGI. CDR3 in DNA: TGTGCCGCCGGGGGGGGAGGGGACACTGAAGCTTTCTTT. This gives the protein CAAGGGGDTEAFF.

This chain connects TRBV5-6 to TRBJ2-2; 9 bases line up with TRBD1. Germline V CDR1 and CDR2: SGHDT, YYEEEE. The J segment lost 1 base and the V segment lost 4 bases, leaving 2 bases of the junction unmatched. CDR3 length: 15 amino acids. The CDR3 reads CASSGGQGNTGELFF. In DNA form, the CDR3 reads TGTGCCAGCAGCGGGGGACAGGGGAACACCGGGGAGCTGTTTTTT.

The rearrangement uses TRBV6-1 and TRBJ1-6; TRBD1 agrees at 7 bases. The germline gives CDR1 MNHNS, CDR2 SASEGT. J gave up 10 bases and V 4 bases, and 13 bases lay outside the gene matches. There are 16 residues in the CDR3. CDR3 protein: CASSAPQPRGYSPLHF. The DNA for the CDR3 is TGTGCCAGCAGTGCTCCGCAGCCCAGGGGGTACTCACCCCTCCACTTT.

This chain joins TRBV5-1 and TRBJ2-7; D might be TRBD2 (5 bases). Looked up from germline, CDR1 is SGHRS and CDR2 is YFSETQ. This CDR3 region has 13 residues. Trimming left V 3 bases short and J 3 bases short, with 10 bases between. CDR3 protein: CASSSRENYEQYF. CDR3 nucleotides: TGCGCCAGCAGCTCCCGGGAAAACTACGAGCAGTACTTC.

This chain connects TRBV15 to TRBJ2-1; a possible D gene is TRBD1 (5 bases). The germline V gene has CDR1 LNHNV and CDR2 YYDKDF (reference sequence). Trimming cost V 3 bases and J 8 bases, with 11 bases left between them. This CDR3 comprises 13 residues. The CDR3, as DNA: TGTGCCACCAGCAGGGGTCAGGGTGATGAGCAGTTCTTC. It codes for CATSRGQGDEQFF.

This clone has only a few counts. The V gene is TRBV5-6, the J gene TRBJ2-7; D may be TRBD2 (6 bases). V lost 5 bases and J 5 bases, leaving 11 bases between the germline ends. The CDR3 spans 12 residues. Germline CDR1 and CDR2: SGHDT and YYEEEE. CDR3 amino acids: CASSRLVNEQYF. CDR3 in DNA: TGTGCCAGCAGTCGACTAGTCAACGAGCAGTACTTC.

The rearrangement joins TRBV11-1 to TRBJ2-7, with 11 bases matching TRBD1. CDR1 is SGHAT and CDR2 is FQDESV in the germline V gene (reference sequence). J gave up 2 bases and V 6 bases, and 6 bases lay outside the gene matches. This CDR3 has 15 residues. The chain's CDR3 is CASRAGQGAAYEQYF. The CDR3 nucleotides are TGTGCCAGCAGAGCCGGACAGGGGGCTGCCTACGAGCAGTACTTC. The whole variable domain, remainder taken from reference TRBV11-1 and TRBJ2-7, is EAEVAQSPRYKITEKSQAVAFWCDPISGHATLYWYRQILGQGPELLVQFQDESVVDDSQLPKDRFSAERLKGVDSTLKIQPAELGDSAMYLCASRAGQGAAYEQYFGPGTRLTVT.

Note on this clone: The junction departs from the called germline gene at one end, perhaps through a read error. The gene calls are TRBV7-7 and TRBJ2-2; 7 bases map to TRBD2. The CDR3 covers 16 residues. Germline V lookup: CDR1 SSHAT, CDR2 FNYEAQ (reference sequence). The CDR3 bases are TGTGCTAGCAGCAAAACGGGACTAACCGACACCGGGGAGCTGTTTTTT. Protein product: CASSKTGLTDTGELFF. The full variable domain, in which reference TRBV7-7 and TRBJ2-2 provide the parts outside the CDR3, is GAGVSQSPRYKVTKRGQDVTLRCDPISSHATLYWYQQALGQGPEFLTYFNYEAQPDKSGLPSDRFSAERPEGSISTLTIQRTEQRDSAMYRCASSKTGLTDTGELFFGEGSRLTVL.

This clone occurred a few times. The chain has TRBV7-2 and TRBJ1-2; D gene ambiguous. Per germline, CDR1 SGHTA and CDR2 FQGNSA. The CDR3 runs 14 residues. The V end was cut by 0 bases, the J end by 8 bases, with 13 bases between. In DNA form, the CDR3 reads TGTGCCAGCAGCTTAGCGTCGCAGAGCGGGGGCTACACCTTC. It encodes CASSLASQSGGYTF.

The chain recombines TRBV6-7 with TRBJ2-3; D gene uncertain. TRBV6-7 is an ORF, with its function uncertain. The CDR3 covers 12 residues. The germline V and J ends were trimmed by 4 bases and 1 base, with 3 bases remaining between them. CDR3 in DNA: TGTGCCAGCAGTTCTCGCACAGATACGCAGTATTTT. Protein: CASSSRTDTQYF.

This chain connects TRBV24-1 to TRBJ1-5, with 10 bases aligning to TRBD1. This CDR3 spans 15 amino acids. After removal of 3 bases from V and 7 bases from J, the junction contained 5 bases not matched to a gene. Germline-derived CDR1 and CDR2 are KGHDR and SFDVKD. The CDR3 coding sequence is TGTGCCACCAGTGATGGGGACAGGGGAGGCCAGCCCCAGCATTTT. Its protein is CATSDGDRGGQPQHF.

The chain recombines TRBV7-9 with TRBJ2-7; 8 nucleotides agree with TRBD1. J gave up 7 bases and V 3 bases, and 5 bases lay outside the gene matches. CDR1 and CDR2 from the germline V gene are SEHNR and FQNEAQ (reference sequence). This CDR3 has 13 amino acids. The chain's CDR3 is CASSFLGQVEQYF. Here the CDR3 DNA reads TGTGCCAGCAGCTTTTTGGGACAGGTGGAGCAGTACTTC.

The V gene is TRBV19, the J gene TRBJ2-1; the D gene is possibly TRBD1 (5 bases). Germline V gene lookup returns CDR1 LNHDA and CDR2 SQIVND (reference sequence). V dropped 1 base and J dropped 5 bases, with 12 bases sitting between them. The CDR3 sequence is 15 residues long. The CDR3 DNA reads as TGTGCCAGTAGTATAGTCCAGGGCGTCCACAATGAGCAGTTCTTC. Its protein is CASSIVQGVHNEQFF.

This clone was picked up one time. The chain is built from TRBV6-5 and TRBJ2-2, with D maybe TRBD2 (6 bases). V was cut by 8 bases and J by 4 bases, with 17 bases left in between. Germline V gene sequence: CDR1 MNHEY, CDR2 SVGAGI. This CDR3 comprises 15 residues. CDR3 protein: CASGSSMGGTGELFF. The CDR3 DNA is TGTGCCAGCGGGTCTTCCATGGGGGGCACCGGGGAGCTGTTTTTT.

The genes are TRBV27 and TRBJ2-1; D not resolved. CDR1 MNHEY and CDR2 SMNVEV come from the germline V gene (reference sequence). The germline V and J ends were trimmed by 4 bases and 2 bases, with 3 bases remaining between them. The CDR3 covers 12 residues. CDR3 DNA: TGTGCCAGCAGTTCAACCTACAATGAGCAGTTCTTC. This codes for CASSSTYNEQFF.

This chain uses TRBV10-3 with TRBJ2-2; D gene ambiguous. Germline V gene data show CDR1 as ENHRY and CDR2 as SYGVKD. Trimming left V 2 bases short and J 1 base short, with 11 bases between. The CDR3 consists of 16 residues. CDR3 protein: CAISEVVAKNTGELFF. CDR3 in DNA: TGTGCCATCAGTGAGGTTGTAGCTAAGAACACCGGGGAGCTGTTTTTT.

This clone was observed a single time. The chain uses TRBV24-1 and TRBJ1-2; D is unresolved. CDR1 and CDR2 from the germline V gene are KGHDR and SFDVKD. V was trimmed by 2 bases and J by 8 bases, leaving 23 bases between them. This CDR3 has 17 residues. The CDR3 DNA sequence: TGTGCCACCAGTGATTCCGCAGGCGGACCCATCGGACTCGGCTACACCTTC. Encoded protein: CATSDSAGGPIGLGYTF.

The chain has TRBV30 and TRBJ1-4; D not certain. The V end lost 2 bases, the J end lost 4 bases, and 14 bases lay between the germline ends. The CDR3 length is 15 residues. Germline loops: CDR1 GTSNPN, CDR2 SVGIG (reference sequence). CDR3 region: CAWSLKVGGNEKLFF. The DNA for the CDR3 is TGTGCCTGGAGTCTTAAGGTCGGAGGTAATGAAAAACTGTTTTTT.

The chain has TRBV18 and TRBJ2-2, with 7 bases identical to TRBD1. V dropped 2 bases and J dropped 4; count of bases not matched to a gene: 16. The CDR3 spans 19 residues. CDR1 KGHSH and CDR2 LQKENI come from the germline V gene. CDR3 residues: CASSPINPRTGKGTGELFF. CDR3 DNA sequence: TGTGCCAGCTCACCAATTAATCCCCGGACAGGAAAAGGCACCGGGGAGCTGTTTTTT.

The J gene is TRBJ1-1, the V gene TRBV27; D may be TRBD1 (6 bases). This CDR3 contains 13 residues. V lost 6 bases and J 2 bases, leaving 10 bases between the germline ends. CDR1 MNHEY and CDR2 SMNVEV come from the germline V gene (reference sequence). CDR3: CASSLDSNTEAFF. The CDR3 coding sequence is TGTGCCAGCAGCTTGGACAGCAACACTGAAGCTTTCTTT.

CDR3 DNA: TGCGCCAGCAGCTTGGAGGAGGGTGGCTACACCTTC. Translating it yields CASSLEEGGYTF. The rearrangement joins TRBV5-1 to TRBJ1-2; D is uncertain. Per germline, CDR1 SGHRS and CDR2 YFSETQ. The CDR3 runs to 12 residues. Trimming pared 0 bases from V and 7 bases from J, leaving 7 bases between.

There are a few counts of this clone. This chain joins TRBV2 and TRBJ2-2, with TRBD1 identical over 7 bases. CDR3 length: 15 residues. Germline CDR1 and CDR2: SNHLY and FYNNEI. V lost 7 bases and J lost 3; bases outside the gene matches: 8. The CDR3 spells CASNIRQGDTGELFF. CDR3 in DNA: TGTGCCAGCAACATAAGACAGGGCGACACCGGGGAGCTGTTTTTT. Complete variable domain (other parts from reference TRBV2 and TRBJ2-2): EPEVTQTPSHQVTQMGQEVILRCVPISNHLYFYWYRQILGQKVEFLVSFYNNEISEKSEIFDDQFSVERPDGSNFTLKIRSTKLEDSAMYFCASNIRQGDTGELFFGEGSRLTVL.

This chain's CDR3 is CASSSGTSIGETQYF. DNA of the CDR3: TGTGCCAGCAGCTCCGGGACTAGCATAGGAGAGACCCAGTACTTC. The chain couples TRBV11-2 to TRBJ2-5; 9 nucleotides line up with TRBD2. The V segment lost 4 bases and the J segment 4 bases; nucleotides outside the gene matches: 7. This CDR3 is built from 15 residues. In germline, CDR1 is SGHAT, CDR2 FQNNGV.

The V call is TRBV27, the J call TRBJ1-6; 9 positions agree with TRBD1. The junction had 8 bases not matched to a gene; V was cut back by 5 bases and J by 9 bases. The germline V gene encodes CDR1 MNHEY and CDR2 SMNVEV (reference sequence). This CDR3 is 15 amino acids long. CDR3 bases: TGTGCCAGCAGTCCCACAGGGGGCTATGGTTCACCCCTCCACTTT. Translation: CASSPTGGYGSPLHF.